The 5 T cell receptor beta chains below all came from one sample that was sequenced in a study of blood T cell repertoires in COVID-19. Assay used: immunoSEQ multiplex PCR; TCRdb lists only in-frame clones, some missing. This table has some 510,000 clones, 70% to 90% appearing once. The sample was PBMCs or T cells enriched from blood (not recorded which). These receptors were obtained from a woman aged 40 to 50 who had recovered from COVID-19.

Only a few counts were recorded for this clone. The V gene is TRBV5-1, the J gene TRBJ2-7; no clear D gene. Trimming shortened V by 1 base and J by 0 bases, and 8 bases separated the two germline ends. The germline V gene encodes CDR1 SGHRS and CDR2 YFSETQ. The CDR3 extends over 14 amino acids. CDR3 nucleotide sequence: TGCGCCAGCAGCTTGTCACCCAGCTCCTACGAGCAGTACTTC. This translates into CASSLSPSSYEQYF.

In this sample, this clone turned up once. V usage is TRBV18 and J usage is TRBJ1-1; D gene uncertain. This CDR3 region has 15 residues. Trimming stripped 4 bases from V and 0 bases from J, with 12 bases between. Per germline, CDR1 KGHSH and CDR2 LQKENI. The CDR3 DNA reads as TGTGCCAGCTCACTCGAGGCCAGTATGAACACTGAAGCTTTCTTT. Translated, it gives CASSLEASMNTEAFF.

J is TRBJ1-1 and V is TRBV18; TRBD1 might be the D (6 bases). There are 17 residues in the CDR3. Trimming left V 3 bases short and J 0 bases short, with 17 bases between. Germline lookup yields CDR1 KGHSH and CDR2 LQKENI. The CDR3, as DNA: TGTGCCAGCTCACCGAGCTTACAGGGAACCATGAACACTGAAGCTTTCTTT. Protein product: CASSPSLQGTMNTEAFF.

The chain couples TRBV5-1 to TRBJ1-2; 7 nucleotides line up with TRBD1. The V and J ends lost 0 bases and 7 bases, in that order; junction bases with no gene match: 6. This CDR3 comprises 14 residues. Germline V gives CDR1 SGHRS, CDR2 YFSETQ. DNA for the CDR3: TGCGCCAGCAGCTTGGAGGCAGGGGGTGGTGGCTACACCTTC. As protein: CASSLEAGGGGYTF.

This sequence joins TRBV6-2 or TRBV6-3 and TRBJ1-1; 11 positions agree with TRBD1. Germline CDR1 reads MNHEY; CDR2 reads SVGEGT. This CDR3 is built from 15 residues. Losses at the gene ends were 5 bases for V and 2 bases for J; bases not matched to a gene: 4. The CDR3: CASSMGQGGNTEAFF. CDR3 bases: TGTGCCAGCAGTATGGGACAGGGGGGAAACACTGAAGCTTTCTTT.